This passage covers 2 T cell receptor beta chains from one sample sequenced in a study of T cell changes during pregnancy in multiple sclerosis. Data came from immunoSEQ multiplex PCR; TCRdb stores just in-frame clones and leaves some out. The repertoire holds roughly 30,000 clones, with roughly 87% as singletons. The starting material was CD8+ T cells from peripheral blood mononuclear cells, obtained in the second trimester of pregnancy. The origin of the receptors is a female donor with multiple sclerosis, enrolled in a pregnancy study.

The chain employs TRBV7-9 and TRBJ2-2; unclear D gene. Trimming stripped 5 bases from V and 3 bases from J, with 19 bases between. CDR1 SEHNR and CDR2 FQNEAQ come from the germline V gene (reference sequence). CDR3 length: 17 amino acids. This CDR3 is CASSPDRNSLDTGELFF. The CDR3 bases are TGTGCCAGCAGCCCCGATAGGAATAGCTTGGACACCGGGGAGCTGTTTTTT. Based on the CDR3 plus reference TRBV7-9 and TRBJ2-2, the full variable domain is DTGVSQNPRHKITKRGQNVTFRCDPISEHNRLYWYRQTLGQGPEFLTYFQNEAQLEKSRLLSDRFSAERPKGSFSTLEIQRTEQGDSAMYLCASSPDRNSLDTGELFFGEGSRLTVL.

The V gene is TRBV15, the J gene TRBJ2-1; 9 bases are a match to TRBD2. The CDR3 runs to 16 residues. Trimming removed 4 bases from V and 4 bases from J; junction bases left unmatched: 8. Germline V gene data show CDR1 as LNHNV and CDR2 as YYDKDF (reference sequence). The DNA of the CDR3 is TGTGCCACCAGCAACCACAGGACTAGCGTGTACAATGAGCAGTTCTTC. This codes for CATSNHRTSVYNEQFF.